Sequencing of this T cell receptor beta chain was carried out in a study of regulatory T cells in long-lasting Graves disease. Findings of the study overall: Public clonotype sharing was higher in persistent than newly diagnosed patients. Persistent disease was associated with favored TRBV28 usage and with favored use of TRBJ1-2 and TRBJ2-5.

Time point denoted: newly diagnosed GD, antithyroid drugs for less than 3 months. RNA isolated from PBMCs was used to make the TCR library. This clonotype was seen ten or more times. Its antigen is undetermined. Relying on iRepertoire HTBI primers and Arm-PCR of CDR3 regions, the team built TCR beta libraries. One entry per CDR3 protein, called by TCRdb with MiXCR from the multiplex PCR reads. The sample holds 500,000 to 700,000 distinct CDR3 sequences, roughly 16% seen once. The V end lost 7 bases, the J end lost 6 bases, and 13 bases lay between the germline ends. CDR1 and CDR2 from the germline V gene are ENHRY and SYGVKD. The CDR3 runs to 12 residues. This sample was shared with a second study, whose subject was T cells in Graves' hyperthyroidism and ophthalmopathy. This second study notes: Most expanded thyroid clonotypes above 0.001 also appeared in blood.

This sequence was found in a woman aged 25 to 39 with Graves disease. The starting material was peripheral blood mononuclear cells (PBMCs), obtained at new diagnosis, from a patient treated with antithyroid drugs. The chain is built from TRBV10-3 and TRBJ2-7, with D maybe TRBD1 (5 bases). The CDR3 loop is CAIKSSGSEQYF. The DNA for the CDR3 is TGTGCCATCAAATCATCAGGGTCCGAGCAGTACTTC.